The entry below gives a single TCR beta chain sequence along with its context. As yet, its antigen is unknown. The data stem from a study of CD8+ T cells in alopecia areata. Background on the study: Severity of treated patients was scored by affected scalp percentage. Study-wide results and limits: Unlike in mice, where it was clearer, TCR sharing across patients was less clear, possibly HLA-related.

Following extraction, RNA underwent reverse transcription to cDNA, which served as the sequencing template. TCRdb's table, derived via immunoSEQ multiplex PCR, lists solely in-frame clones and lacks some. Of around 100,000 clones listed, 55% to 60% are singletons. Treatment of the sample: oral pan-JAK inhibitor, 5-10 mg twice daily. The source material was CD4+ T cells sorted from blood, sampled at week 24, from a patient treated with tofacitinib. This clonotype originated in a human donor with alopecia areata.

CDR3 in DNA: TGTGCCAGCTCCCTATCAAGGGGGGACACCGGGGAGCTGTTTTTT. Amino acid sequence: CASSLSRGDTGELFF. The chain is built from TRBV11-2 and TRBJ2-2; D assignment may be TRBD1 or TRBD2 (6 bases each). Trimming shortened V by 8 bases and J by 3 bases, and 16 bases separated the two germline ends. The germline V gene has CDR1 SGHAT and CDR2 FQNNGV. This CDR3 contains 15 residues. The full variable domain, with the rest looked up from reference TRBV11-2 and TRBJ2-2, is EAGVAQSPRYKIIEKRQSVAFWCNPISGHATLYWYQQILGQGPKLLIQFQNNGVVDDSQLPKDRFSAERLKGVDSTLKIQPAKLEDSAVYLCASSLSRGDTGELFFGEGSRLTVL.